Following are 15 T cell receptor beta chains from one sample sequenced in a study of cytomegalovirus exposure and HLA in healthy donors. The data were produced by immunoSEQ multiplex PCR, yet TCRdb's version contains in-frame clones alone and is incomplete. The sample carries over 100,000 clones, under 90% recorded once. The sequenced sample consisted of PBMCs. The receptors here all came from a man aged 30 to 39 in good health and CMV-seronegative.

The chain carries TRBV29-1 and TRBJ2-1; 14 nucleotides agree with TRBD2. The CDR3 is 16 amino acids. CDR1 is SQVTM, CDR2 ANQGSEA, per germline. Trimming took 5 bases from V and 9 from J; bases not matched to a gene: 12. The chain's CDR3 is CSVPGLAGVINAEQFF. Here the CDR3 DNA reads TGCAGCGTTCCGGGACTAGCGGGGGTCATCAACGCTGAGCAGTTCTTC.

The sample holds a few counts of this clone. The V gene is TRBV2, the J gene TRBJ1-2, with D unclear. Trimming removed 6 bases from V and 8 bases from J, with 10 bases in between. CDR3 length: 11 amino acids. Germline CDR1 is SNHLY and CDR2 is FYNNEI. The CDR3 here is CASRTVLGYTF. CDR3 coding DNA: TGTGCCAGCAGAACAGTGTTGGGCTACACCTTC.

This rearrangement joins TRBV5-6 to TRBJ1-6; 7 bases are a match to TRBD1. Per the germline V gene, CDR1 is SGHDT and CDR2 is YYEEEE. With V trimmed by 4 bases and J by 4 bases, 8 bases remained unmatched. This CDR3 comprises 16 residues. CDR3 DNA sequence: TGTGCCAGCAGCCCCGGACAGGTCCGATATAATTCACCCCTCCACTTT. Its protein is CASSPGQVRYNSPLHF. The entire variable domain, with the rest obtained from reference TRBV5-6 and TRBJ1-6, is as follows: DAGVTQSPTHLIKTRGQQVTLRCSPKSGHDTVSWYQQALGQGPQFIFQYYEEEERQRGNFPDRFSGHQFPNYSSELNVNALLLGDSALYLCASSPGQVRYNSPLHFGNGTRLTVT.

J is TRBJ2-5 and V is TRBV6-1, with D perhaps matching TRBD2 (5 bases). The V and J ends lost 2 bases and 10 bases respectively, with 11 bases between them. CDR1 MNHNS and CDR2 SASEGT come from the germline V gene. This CDR3 contains 12 residues. CDR3 nucleotides: TGTGCCAGCAGTGAATTAAGAGGGAACCAGTACTTC. Translated: CASSELRGNQYF.

The V call is TRBV2, the J call TRBJ1-1; tentative D call: TRBD1 (5 bases). The CDR3 length is 16 residues. V lost 4 bases, J lost 3 bases, and 18 bases lay in between. CDR1 and CDR2 from the germline V gene are SNHLY and FYNNEI. CDR3 in DNA: TGTGCCAGCAGTGTGCAGGAAGGGGTTGTGGACACTGAAGCTTTCTTT. The encoded protein is CASSVQEGVVDTEAFF.

This clone was counted a single time. V is TRBV27 and J is TRBJ1-4, with D maybe TRBD1 (6 bases). The germline V gene has CDR1 MNHEY and CDR2 SMNVEV (reference sequence). The CDR3 sequence is 15 residues long. Deletions cut 3 bases from V and 8 bases from J, with 16 bases between. As DNA, the CDR3 is TGTGCCAGCAGTTTGGGGGGGGCCCCCCGGGAAAAACTGTTTTTT. Translation gives CASSLGGAPREKLFF.

This chain links TRBV6-5 with TRBJ1-1; 8 bases line up with TRBD1. Germline trimming cut 6 bases from V and 0 bases from J; bases unmatched to any gene: 6. Germline V gene data show CDR1 as MNHEY and CDR2 as SVGAGI. There are 15 residues in the CDR3. Here the CDR3 reads CASSIYRGLNTEAFF. CDR3 in DNA: TGTGCCAGCAGCATTTACAGGGGGTTGAACACTGAAGCTTTCTTT.

This clone turned up a few times. The chain is built from TRBV28 and TRBJ1-5; 12 bases are a match to TRBD1. The CDR3 extends over 14 amino acids. Per the germline V gene, CDR1 is MDHEN and CDR2 is SYDVKM. Trimming removed 6 bases from V and 6 bases from J; junction bases left unmatched: 3. The CDR3 DNA is TGTGCCAGCAGATGGGACAGGGGGCGTCAGCCCCAGCATTTT. This sequence encodes CASRWDRGRQPQHF.

The gene calls are TRBV7-2 and TRBJ2-5, with 9 bases lining up with TRBD2. The trim removed 5 bases at V and 4 bases at J, leaving 11 bases unmatched. The CDR3 loop spans 16 amino acids. Germline V gene lookup returns CDR1 SGHTA and CDR2 FQGNSA. In DNA form, the CDR3 reads TGTGCCAGCAGCCTATCTAGCGGGGCCGGGGGAGAGACCCAGTACTTC. The encoded protein is CASSLSSGAGGETQYF.

The rearrangement uses TRBV2 and TRBJ1-5, with D possibly TRBD1 on 6 matching bases. Germline V gene data show CDR1 as SNHLY and CDR2 as FYNNEI. This CDR3 has 15 amino acids. Trimming shortened V by 6 bases and J by 0 bases, and 12 bases separated the two germline ends. The CDR3 loop reads CASSLTGHSNQPQHF. The CDR3 DNA reads as TGTGCCAGCAGCCTGACAGGTCATAGCAATCAGCCCCAGCATTTT.

The J gene is TRBJ1-1, the V gene TRBV19; D is uncertain. The CDR3 sequence is 14 residues long. Germline CDR1 reads LNHDA; CDR2 reads SQIVND (reference sequence). Trimming took 7 bases from V and 1 from J, leaving 13 bases between them. CDR3: CASTPTGWNTEAFF. The CDR3 region has the DNA TGTGCCAGTACTCCGACGGGGTGGAACACTGAAGCTTTCTTT.

The rearrangement uses TRBV4-1 and TRBJ2-2; no clear D. There are 14 residues in the CDR3. Germline V gene lookup returns CDR1 MGHRA and CDR2 YSYEKL. The germline V and J ends were trimmed by 2 bases and 3 bases, with 7 bases remaining between them. The CDR3 loop is CASSQLEYTGELFF. The CDR3 region has the DNA TGCGCCAGCAGCCAATTAGAGTACACCGGGGAGCTGTTTTTT.

J is TRBJ1-3 and V is TRBV4-3; D is unclear. The CDR3 has 13 amino acids. Trimming shortened V by 1 base and J by 6 bases, and 7 bases separated the two germline ends. Germline CDR1 LGHNA, CDR2 YSLEER. The chain's CDR3 is CASSQVVQNTIYF. The DNA for the CDR3 is TGCGCCAGCAGCCAAGTCGTACAAAACACCATATATTTT.

The genes are TRBV5-4 and TRBJ2-1; the match to TRBD2 covers 11 bases. Germline V gene sequence: CDR1 SGHNT, CDR2 YYREEE (reference sequence). Unmatched junction bases numbered 2, after V lost 4 bases and J lost 2 bases. The CDR3 consists of 15 residues. The CDR3 nucleotides are TGTGCCAGCAGCCTGACTAGCGGGGCCTACAATGAGCAGTTCTTC. Protein sequence: CASSLTSGAYNEQFF.

This clone has only one observation. The gene calls are TRBV28 and TRBJ1-2, with TRBD1 matching over 10 bases. Germline trimming cut 6 bases from V and 1 base from J; bases unmatched to any gene: 5. The CDR3 loop spans 15 amino acids. The germline V gene encodes CDR1 MDHEN and CDR2 SYDVKM. The CDR3 here is CASRTGGTDNYGYTF. DNA of the CDR3: TGTGCCAGCAGGACAGGGGGCACAGATAACTATGGCTACACCTTC.